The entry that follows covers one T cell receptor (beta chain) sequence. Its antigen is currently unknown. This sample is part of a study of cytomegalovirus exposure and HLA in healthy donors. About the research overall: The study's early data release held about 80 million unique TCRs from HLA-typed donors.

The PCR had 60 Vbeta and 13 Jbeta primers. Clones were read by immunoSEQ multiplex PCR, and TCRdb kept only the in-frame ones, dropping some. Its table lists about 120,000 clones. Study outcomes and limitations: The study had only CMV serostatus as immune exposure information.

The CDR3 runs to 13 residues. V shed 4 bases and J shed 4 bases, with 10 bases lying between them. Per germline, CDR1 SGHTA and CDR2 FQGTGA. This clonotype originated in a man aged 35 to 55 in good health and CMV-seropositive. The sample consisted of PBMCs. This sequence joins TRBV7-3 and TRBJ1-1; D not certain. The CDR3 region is CASSYNPGTEAFF. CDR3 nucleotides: TGTGCCAGCAGCTACAATCCGGGCACTGAAGCTTTCTTT. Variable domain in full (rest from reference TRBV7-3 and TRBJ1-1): GAGVSQTPSNKVTEKGKYVELRCDPISGHTALYWYRQSLGQGPEFLIYFQGTGAADDSGLPNDRFFAVRPEGSVSTLKIQRTERGDSAVYLCASSYNPGTEAFFGQGTRLTVV.